Each of the 10 T cell receptor beta chains below was sequenced from the same sample in a study of blood T cell repertoires in COVID-19. Here immunoSEQ multiplex PCR was the method, and the copy in TCRdb shows in-frame clones only, minus some. The sample yields a few hundred thousand clones, approximately 81% seen once. The source material was peripheral blood. These receptors came from a woman older than 75 with acute or convalescent COVID-19.

This chain connects TRBV28 to TRBJ1-5; perhaps TRBD1 as D (5 bases). The CDR3 extends over 16 amino acids. Per germline, CDR1 MDHEN and CDR2 SYDVKM. The V gene lost 2 bases and the J gene lost 2 bases, with 13 bases spanning the gap. CDR3 amino acids: CASSLPLRAGNQPQHF. The DNA for the CDR3 is TGTGCCAGCAGTTTACCCCTCAGGGCCGGCAATCAGCCCCAGCATTTT.

The rearrangement uses TRBV6-5 and TRBJ1-4; a possible D gene is TRBD1 (6 bases). V was clipped by 0 bases and J by 12 bases, with 17 bases between them. The CDR3 extends over 15 amino acids. Germline values: CDR1 MNHEY, CDR2 SVGAGI. CDR3 nucleotide sequence: TGTGCCAGCAGTTACTCTTACAGGTCCGAGGGGGAACTGTTTTTT. Translating it yields CASSYSYRSEGELFF.

The chain joins TRBV4-3 to TRBJ1-1; no firm D call. Germline lookup yields CDR1 LGHNA and CDR2 YSLEER. This CDR3 is built from 13 residues. The V end lost 4 bases, the J end lost 2 bases, and 8 bases lay between the germline ends. CDR3 sequence (DNA): TGCGCCAGCAGCCTACAGCTCAACACTGAAGCTTTCTTT. Its translation: CASSLQLNTEAFF.

This clone was detected only once. V is TRBV2 and J is TRBJ2-2, with D unresolved. Germline CDR1 and CDR2: SNHLY and FYNNEI. Deletions cut 4 bases from V and 1 base from J, with 13 bases between. This CDR3 has 16 amino acids. The CDR3 bases are TGTGCCAGCAGTGCTCTTGGCAGGTTGAACACCGGGGAGCTGTTTTTT. Encoded protein: CASSALGRLNTGELFF.

This sequence joins TRBV6-2 or TRBV6-3 and TRBJ1-1; D is perhaps TRBD1 (6 bases). This CDR3 region has 13 residues. Trimming took off 4 bases at V and 8 bases at J, with 14 bases between the two ends. The V gene's germline CDR1 is MNHEY and CDR2 SVGEGT. This CDR3 is CASSSSTGGEAFF. CDR3 coding DNA: TGTGCCAGCAGTTCCTCGACAGGCGGAGAAGCTTTCTTT.

The chain uses TRBV7-8 and TRBJ2-7, with D perhaps matching TRBD2 (6 bases). The germline gives CDR1 SGHVS, CDR2 FQNEAQ. Trimming stripped 7 bases from V and 6 bases from J, with 13 bases between. This CDR3 region has 12 residues. The CDR3 DNA follows: TGTGCCAGCACCCTGGAGGGCGGCGAGCAGTACTTC. Protein: CASTLEGGEQYF.

J is TRBJ1-1 and V is TRBV11-2, with no clear D. The CDR3 loop spans 13 amino acids. Germline CDR1 and CDR2: SGHAT and FQNNGV. The V gene lost 5 bases and the J gene lost 6 bases, with 13 bases spanning the gap. CDR3 in amino acids: CASSPQIGSEAFF. The CDR3 bases are TGTGCCAGCAGCCCCCAAATCGGGTCTGAAGCTTTCTTT.

The rearrangement joins TRBV28 to TRBJ2-7; D perhaps matches TRBD1 (6 bases). Deletions cut 6 bases from V and 3 bases from J, with 18 bases between. The length of the CDR3 is 15 residues. Germline-derived CDR1 and CDR2 are MDHEN and SYDVKM. The CDR3 nucleotides are TGTGCCAGCAGGGTACAGGGCACCGATGGCTACGAGCAGTACTTC. This sequence encodes CASRVQGTDGYEQYF.

CDR3 sequence: CASSLDSLKPQHF. The CDR3 DNA reads as TGTGCCAGCTCACTTGACAGTCTTAAGCCCCAGCATTTT. The rearrangement joins TRBV18 to TRBJ1-5; the D gene is possibly TRBD1 (5 bases). V lost 4 bases and J 8 bases, leaving 12 bases between the germline ends. CDR3 length: 13 amino acids. Germline assignment: CDR1 KGHSH and CDR2 LQKENI.

The genes are TRBV30 and TRBJ1-1; 8 positions match TRBD1. Germline loops: CDR1 GTSNPN, CDR2 SVGIG (reference sequence). CDR3 size: 12 residues. The V and J ends lost 8 bases and 4 bases, in that order; junction bases with no gene match: 6. In DNA, the CDR3 is TGTGCCAGCATCAGGGGGCTCACTGAAGCTTTCTTT. It specifies CASIRGLTEAFF.